Listed here is a single TCR beta chain. The antigen is not known. The data stem from a study of graft-versus-host responses after intestinal transplantation. At the level of the study: Once they had received anti-thymocyte globulin induction, all recipients took tacrolimus and steroids for around 3 years.

Profiled with immunoSEQ multiplex PCR; TCRdb holds only in-frame clones, not every one. The data hold tens of thousands of clones, with just over 90% observed a single time. The V gene's germline CDR1 is SGHAT and CDR2 FQNNGV. The CDR3 contains 17 residues. V lost 0 bases and J 3 bases, leaving 17 bases between the germline ends. The starting material was unstimulated CD8+ T cells sorted from spleen or lymph node cells, obtained before intestinal transplant. V and J are TRBV11-2 and TRBJ1-2; maybe TRBD1 (6 bases). The source of this sequence is a human donor who received an intestinal transplant. The CDR3 DNA is TGTGCCAGCAGCTTAGAGGGCGGGTGGGGGGCTGACTATGGCTACACCTTC. Amino acid sequence: CASSLEGGWGADYGYTF. The full variable domain, in which reference TRBV11-2 and TRBJ1-2 provide the parts outside the CDR3, is EAGVAQSPRYKIIEKRQSVAFWCNPISGHATLYWYQQILGQGPKLLIQFQNNGVVDDSQLPKDRFSAERLKGVDSTLKIQPAKLEDSAVYLCASSLEGGWGADYGYTFGSGTRLTVV.